Following are 3 T cell receptor beta chains from one sample sequenced in a study of blood T cell repertoires in COVID-19. The method was immunoSEQ multiplex PCR; TCRdb's version includes in-frame clones alone and lacks a portion of them. The table lists roughly 380,000 clones, approximately 89% of them singletons, with approximately 4.1% in the top ten. The sequencing sample was made of peripheral blood. These receptors came from an older woman with COVID-19, enrolled during active disease.

This rearrangement joins TRBV3-1 (or the pseudogene TRBV3-2) to TRBJ1-6, with 12 nucleotides matching TRBD1. The CDR3 is 16 residues long. Trimming took 3 bases from V and 10 from J; bases not matched to a gene: 7. The V gene's germline CDR1 is LGHDT and CDR2 YNNKEL (reference sequence). CDR3 region: CASSQGTGGRYSPLHF. CDR3 nucleotide sequence: TGTGCCAGCAGCCAGGGGACAGGGGGCCGCTACTCACCCCTCCACTTT.

This chain uses TRBV13 with TRBJ2-1, with D possibly matching TRBD2 (5 bases). In germline, CDR1 is PRHDT, CDR2 FYEKMQ (reference sequence). CDR3 length: 12 residues. V gave up 4 bases and J gave up 6 bases, with 7 bases separating them. The CDR3 sequence: CASSSSINEQFF. In DNA form, the CDR3 reads TGTGCCAGCAGCTCTAGCATCAATGAGCAGTTCTTC.

The V call is TRBV2, the J call TRBJ2-7, with D tentatively TRBD1 (6 bases). V lost 5 bases, J lost 6 bases, and 17 bases lay in between. The CDR3 runs to 14 residues. The germline gives CDR1 SNHLY, CDR2 FYNNEI. The CDR3 DNA reads as TGTGCCAGCAGTACAGGGTCCGCTTGGATCGAGCAGTACTTC. It is translated as CASSTGSAWIEQYF.